Shown below are 26 T cell receptor beta chains from a single sample sequenced in a study of blood T cell repertoires in COVID-19. Clones were read by immunoSEQ multiplex PCR, and TCRdb kept only the in-frame ones, dropping some. The profile shows 30,000 or so clones, around 86% of them singletons. Sample: peripheral blood. The origin of the receptors is a woman older than 75 with active or convalescent COVID-19.

The chain uses TRBV12-3 or TRBV12-4 and TRBJ2-7, with unresolved D. The CDR3 sequence is 12 residues long. The V gene lost 7 bases and the J gene lost 2 bases, with 9 bases spanning the gap. Here the CDR3 DNA reads TGTGCCAGCAAACAGAACACCTACGAGCAGTACTTC. The encoded protein is CASKQNTYEQYF.

The genes are TRBV18 and TRBJ1-1; no clear D gene. The V end was cut by 1 base, the J end by 3 bases, with 9 bases between. Germline lookup yields CDR1 KGHSH and CDR2 LQKENI. The CDR3 covers 14 residues. This chain's CDR3 is CASSPRGRYTEAFF. CDR3 nucleotide sequence: TGTGCCAGCTCACCACGAGGGAGGTACACTGAAGCTTTCTTT.

The genes are TRBV29-1 and TRBJ2-1; TRBD2 aligns across 7 bases. The CDR3 totals 12 residues. The germline gives CDR1 SQVTM, CDR2 ANQGSEA. V lost 7 bases and J lost 7; bases outside the gene matches: 7. In DNA, the CDR3 is TGCAGCGGAGGCGGGCGGGGGAATGAGCAGTTCTTC. Translation: CSGGGRGNEQFF.

The chain is built from TRBV14 and TRBJ1-1, with D hard to call. CDR3 length equals 13 residues. Trimming removed 0 bases from V and 5 bases from J, with 7 bases in between. Germline V lookup: CDR1 SGHDN, CDR2 FVKESK. CDR3 in amino acids: CASSQDLMTEAFF. The CDR3 nucleotides read TGTGCCAGCAGCCAAGATCTTATGACTGAAGCTTTCTTT. The full variable domain, completed using reference TRBV14 and TRBJ1-1, is EAGVTQFPSHSVIEKGQTVTLRCDPISGHDNLYWYRRVMGKEIKFLLHFVKESKQDESGMPNNRFLAERTGGTYSTLKVQPAELEDSGVYFCASSQDLMTEAFFGQGTRLTVV.

This chain joins TRBV4-1 and TRBJ1-2, with TRBD1 identical over 8 bases. V dropped 1 base and J dropped 1; count of bases not matched to a gene: 11. Germline V lookup: CDR1 MGHRA, CDR2 YSYEKL. The CDR3 totals 18 residues. In nucleotides, the CDR3 is TGCGCCAGCAGCCAAGCGTACCCCGGACAGGGTATTAACTATGGCTACACCTTC. As protein: CASSQAYPGQGINYGYTF.

V is TRBV3-1 (or the pseudogene TRBV3-2) and J is TRBJ2-5; 9 bases agree with TRBD2. The CDR3 is 16 residues long. Germline CDR1 LGHDT, CDR2 YNNKEL (reference sequence). Trimming at V came to 4 bases and at J to 3 bases, leaving 9 bases not matched to a gene. The CDR3 region has the DNA TGTGCCAGCAGCCCCCCTCGACTAGCGGCGGAAGAGACCCAGTACTTC. Amino acid sequence: CASSPPRLAAEETQYF.

This clone was counted once. V is TRBV3-1 (or the pseudogene TRBV3-2) and J is TRBJ2-7, with 13 bases that match TRBD2. Germline V gene sequence: CDR1 LGHDT, CDR2 YNNKEL (reference sequence). V shed 4 bases, J shed 5 bases, and the junction held 5 bases outside the gene matches. The CDR3 contains 15 residues. CDR3: CASSLGLAGNNEQYF. The CDR3 coding sequence is TGTGCCAGCAGCCTGGGACTAGCGGGAAATAACGAGCAGTACTTC.

This clone occurred once. J is TRBJ1-3 and V is TRBV10-3; D is perhaps TRBD1 (6 bases). V was cut by 4 bases and J by 2 bases, with 6 bases left in between. CDR3 length: 13 residues. The germline gives CDR1 ENHRY, CDR2 SYGVKD. CDR3 nucleotide sequence: TGTGCCATCAGTGGGACAGCTGGAAACACCATATATTTT. This gives the protein CAISGTAGNTIYF.

V usage is TRBV11-2 and J usage is TRBJ2-3; no clear D. The CDR3 has 14 residues. Trimming stripped 6 bases from V and 0 bases from J, with 10 bases between. Looked up from germline, CDR1 is SGHAT and CDR2 is FQNNGV. The CDR3 DNA reads as TGTGCCAGCAGTTATACCACTAGCACAGATACGCAGTATTTT. This codes for CASSYTTSTDTQYF.

This clone has only one observation. The chain has TRBV11-3 and TRBJ2-1; TRBD2 agrees at 13 bases. After removal of 5 bases from V and 4 bases from J, the junction contained 5 bases not matched to a gene. The CDR3 covers 16 residues. CDR1 and CDR2 from the germline V gene are SGHNT and YENEEA. The CDR3 bases are TGTGCCAGCAGCAGATTGGGACTAGCGGGATACAATGAGCAGTTCTTC. It yields the protein CASSRLGLAGYNEQFF. The full variable domain, rest sourced from reference TRBV11-3 and TRBJ2-1, is EAGVVQSPRYKIIEKKQPVAFWCNPISGHNTLYWYLQNLGQGPELLIRYENEEAVDDSQLPKDRFSAERLKGVDSTLKIQPAELGDSAVYLCASSRLGLAGYNEQFFGPGTRLTVL.

The genes are TRBV5-1 and TRBJ1-2; the D gene is possibly TRBD1 (6 bases). V lost 1 base to trimming and J lost 8 bases, with 24 bases between them. The CDR3 covers 17 residues. Germline CDR1 is SGHRS and CDR2 is YFSETQ. CDR3 nucleotide sequence: TGCGCCAGCAGCTTGCTCCGTGTAGGGGACACGGGGTTAGGCTACACCTTC. As protein: CASSLLRVGDTGLGYTF.

The rearrangement joins TRBV7-9 to TRBJ2-3; TRBD2 matches at 14 bases. The V and J ends lost 5 bases and 6 bases, in that order; junction bases with no gene match: 7. The V gene's germline CDR1 is SEHNR and CDR2 FQNEAQ (reference sequence). This CDR3 has 16 residues. This CDR3 is CASSPWTSGRIDTQYF. Written as DNA, the CDR3 is TGTGCCAGCAGCCCCTGGACTAGCGGGAGGATCGATACGCAGTATTTT. Variable domain in full (rest from reference TRBV7-9 and TRBJ2-3): DTGVSQNPRHKITKRGQNVTFRCDPISEHNRLYWYRQTLGQGPEFLTYFQNEAQLEKSRLLSDRFSAERPKGSFSTLEIQRTEQGDSAMYLCASSPWTSGRIDTQYFGPGTRLTVL.

The rearrangement links TRBV6-1 to TRBJ1-3, with no clear D. V lost 4 bases to trimming and J lost 0 bases, with 16 bases between them. The germline V gene has CDR1 MNHNS and CDR2 SASEGT. The CDR3 contains 17 residues. The CDR3: CASSVVPPAGSGNTIYF. The CDR3 DNA reads TGTGCCAGCAGTGTCGTCCCGCCCGCAGGCTCTGGAAACACCATATATTTT.

J is TRBJ2-5 and V is TRBV5-1; TRBD2 agrees at 9 bases. Germline-derived CDR1 and CDR2 are SGHRS and YFSETQ. The V and J ends lost 5 bases and 4 bases, in that order; junction bases with no gene match: 9. This CDR3 region has 15 residues. CDR3 nucleotides: TGCGCCAGCAGTAAGACTAGCGGCTATGGAGAGACCCAGTACTTC. Its translation is CASSKTSGYGETQYF.

This chain joins TRBV29-1 and TRBJ2-3; TRBD2 matches 10 bases. Per the germline V gene, CDR1 is SQVTM and CDR2 is ANQGSEA. The V and J ends lost 6 bases and 7 bases, in that order; junction bases with no gene match: 19. CDR3 size: 17 residues. The CDR3 is CSVLGGELAGKLNTQYF. The CDR3 nucleotides are TGCAGCGTCCTGGGGGGCGAACTAGCGGGAAAATTGAATACGCAGTATTTT.

The rearrangement joins TRBV3-1 (or the pseudogene TRBV3-2) to TRBJ2-3; 8 nucleotides match TRBD2. Germline CDR1 LGHDT, CDR2 YNNKEL (reference sequence). The CDR3 is 15 residues long. V dropped 5 bases and J dropped 4; count of bases not matched to a gene: 8. CDR3 amino acids: CASSSGGGSPDTQYF. CDR3 nucleotides: TGTGCCAGCAGCTCGGGCGGGGGGTCCCCAGATACGCAGTATTTT.

The V and J genes are TRBV4-1 and TRBJ2-7; TRBD1 agrees at 11 bases. The CDR3 has 16 amino acids. Germline assignment: CDR1 MGHRA and CDR2 YSYEKL. V shed 1 base, J shed 3 bases, and the junction held 5 bases outside the gene matches. CDR3 sequence reads: CASSQGPGTGGYEQYF. CDR3 sequence (DNA): TGCGCCAGCAGCCAAGGACCCGGGACAGGGGGCTACGAGCAGTACTTC.

The J gene is TRBJ2-1, the V gene TRBV5-1; TRBD1 might be the D (6 bases). In germline, CDR1 is SGHRS, CDR2 YFSETQ. This CDR3 contains 14 residues. The ends were cut back, 0 bases at V and 4 bases at J, with 8 bases in the middle. DNA for the CDR3: TGCGCCAGCAGCTTGGCCGGACAGTACAATGAGCAGTTCTTC. Its translation is CASSLAGQYNEQFF.

This chain connects TRBV5-1 to TRBJ1-1; D is undetermined. CDR1 and CDR2 from the germline V gene are SGHRS and YFSETQ. With 0 bases removed from V and 5 bases from J, the gap between germline ends came to 8 bases. The CDR3 spans 13 residues. CDR3 sequence (DNA): TGCGCCAGCAGCTTGGTTCCGGGGACTGAAGCTTTCTTT. Protein: CASSLVPGTEAFF.

J is TRBJ2-7 and V is TRBV5-1, with 11 positions matching TRBD1. The J segment lost 6 bases and the V segment lost 4 bases, leaving 12 bases of the junction unmatched. The CDR3 runs 16 residues. Germline-derived CDR1 and CDR2 are SGHRS and YFSETQ. The CDR3 coding sequence is TGCGCCAGCAGCCTCATCCGGACAGGGGGCTCCCCCGAGCAGTACTTC. The encoded protein is CASSLIRTGGSPEQYF.

This clone was counted a single time. The rearrangement uses TRBV11-3 and TRBJ1-6; weak D call: TRBD1 (6 bases). V was pared by 3 bases and J by 7 bases, with 10 bases between. The CDR3 contains 14 residues. Germline V CDR1 and CDR2: SGHNT, YENEEA. CDR3 DNA sequence: TGTGCCAGCAGCTTTGGGACACTAAATTCACCCCTCCACTTT. It specifies CASSFGTLNSPLHF.

The V gene is TRBV7-8, the J gene TRBJ1-5, with D maybe TRBD1 (6 bases). CDR3 length equals 17 residues. Trimming removed 5 bases at V and 2 bases at J, with 19 bases between. The germline CDR1 and CDR2 sequences are SGHVS and FQNEAQ. The DNA of the CDR3 is TGTGCCAGCAGCCGAGCTAGGTCAGGGGTTCGCAATCAGCCCCAGCATTTT. It specifies CASSRARSGVRNQPQHF.

V is TRBV3-1 (or the pseudogene TRBV3-2) and J is TRBJ1-1; possible D gene TRBD1, 5 bases. Germline-derived CDR1 and CDR2 are LGHDT and YNNKEL (reference sequence). The CDR3 covers 13 residues. Trimming cost V 2 bases and J 4 bases, with 8 bases left between them. CDR3 DNA: TGTGCCAGCAGCCAAAAGCAGGGCACTGAAGCTTTCTTT. The encoded protein is CASSQKQGTEAFF.

The rearrangement joins TRBV6-4 to TRBJ2-2, with D perhaps matching TRBD1 (6 bases). The CDR3 is 15 residues long. Trimming took off 5 bases at V and 5 bases at J, with 15 bases between the two ends. Germline CDR1 and CDR2: MRHNA and SNTAGT. CDR3 sequence reads: CASSQKGVETGELFF. Here the CDR3 DNA reads TGTGCCAGCAGTCAGAAGGGGGTGGAGACCGGGGAGCTGTTTTTT.

This chain connects TRBV11-2 to TRBJ2-7, with TRBD1 as a possible D gene (6 bases). Germline CDR1 SGHAT, CDR2 FQNNGV. The ends were cut back, 4 bases at V and 13 bases at J, with 14 bases in the middle. This CDR3 spans 11 amino acids. The CDR3 DNA reads TGTGCCAGCAGCTGGCGCAGGGGAACCTACTTC. Translating gives CASSWRRGTYF.

The CDR3 region is CSVGDRVAGELFF. CDR3 sequence (DNA): TGCAGCGTCGGGGACAGGGTAGCCGGGGAGCTGTTTTTT. This chain joins TRBV29-1 and TRBJ2-2; TRBD1 agrees at 9 bases. The CDR3 contains 13 residues. Germline CDR1 and CDR2: SQVTM and ANQGSEA. V shed 6 bases and J 6 bases; nucleotides not matched to a gene: 5.